Below, 10 T cell receptor beta chains from the same sample are listed, as sequenced in a study of blood T cells in healthy people across ages. A J-beta primer mix and a sample-barcoded 5' primer were used in a second PCR of roughly 6 to 11 cycles. TCRdb used MiXCR to reprocess the 5' RACE reads, holding one entry per CDR3 protein. The data hold about 540,000 distinct CDR3 sequences, with around 24% observed a single time. These data were also filed under a second study, of T cells of mothers and their children.

The specimen sequenced was blood. The receptors come from a boy between 10 and 17 years old in good health.

The J gene is TRBJ2-5, the V gene TRBV9; D is undetermined. The V end lost 3 bases, the J end lost 0 bases, and 9 bases lay between the germline ends. CDR1 is SGDLS and CDR2 is YYNGEE in the germline V gene. The CDR3 runs to 14 residues. CDR3: CASSAETYQETQYF. CDR3 nucleotide sequence: TGTGCCAGCAGCGCCGAAACGTACCAAGAGACCCAGTACTTC. Filled out from reference TRBV9 and TRBJ2-5, the complete variable domain reads DSGVTQTPKHLITATGQRVTLRCSPRSGDLSVYWYQQSLDQGLQFLIQYYNGEERAKGNILERFSAQQFPDLHSELNLSSLELGDSALYFCASSAETYQETQYFGPGTRLLVL.

This clonotype was seen a handful of times. The genes are TRBV20-1 and TRBJ2-3; tentatively, D is TRBD2 (6 bases). Per the germline V gene, CDR1 is DFQATT and CDR2 is SNEGSKA (reference sequence). The CDR3 is 16 amino acids. The CDR3 DNA reads as TGCGTTGCTAGCGAACCTGGGGGTGGCTCCACAGATACGCAGTATTTT. It encodes CVASEPGGGSTDTQYF.

This sequence joins TRBV6-2 or TRBV6-3 and TRBJ2-4; no firm D call. Trimming left V 2 bases short and J 4 bases short, with 9 bases between. There are 14 residues in the CDR3. Germline CDR1 reads MNHEY; CDR2 reads SVGEGT. The CDR3 region has the DNA TGTGCCAGCAGTTACCATCCGGGTAAAAACATTCAGTACTTC. Protein sequence: CASSYHPGKNIQYF.

This chain joins TRBV19 and TRBJ2-5; D gene ambiguous. Germline V gene sequence: CDR1 LNHDA, CDR2 SQIVND (reference sequence). This CDR3 is built from 14 residues. V lost 5 bases, J lost 2 bases, and 12 bases lay in between. CDR3 sequence (DNA): TGTGCCAGTAGTCCCGACAATTCTCAAGAGACCCAGTACTTC. It yields the protein CASSPDNSQETQYF.

The chain couples TRBV5-6 to TRBJ1-5, with D possibly being TRBD1 (6 bases). Germline V gives CDR1 SGHDT, CDR2 YYEEEE. CDR3 length: 14 amino acids. The V end was cut by 1 base, the J end by 7 bases, with 12 bases between. The CDR3 DNA reads as TGTGCCAGCAGCTTGTTTACAGGGATCCAGCCCCAGCATTTT. It specifies CASSLFTGIQPQHF.

This chain links TRBV12-3 or TRBV12-4 with TRBJ2-1; 12 bases fit TRBD2. The CDR3 runs to 16 residues. V gave up 5 bases and J gave up 7 bases; unmatched junction bases: 9. The CDR3 protein is CASSPPTSGSVNEQFF. The DNA of the CDR3 is TGTGCCAGCAGTCCACCGACTAGCGGGAGTGTAAATGAGCAGTTCTTC.

This clonotype was seen repeatedly, ten times or more. This chain joins TRBV5-5 and TRBJ2-7, with D hard to call. Trimming cost V 0 bases and J 2 bases, with 6 bases left between them. CDR1 and CDR2 from the germline V gene are SGHKS and YYEKEE (reference sequence). The CDR3 has 13 residues. The CDR3, as DNA: TGTGCCAGCAGCTTGGTAGGGACCTACGAGCAGTACTTC. Residues: CASSLVGTYEQYF.

This clonotype was seen a handful of times. This chain uses TRBV6-2 or TRBV6-3 with TRBJ2-7, with a possible D match to TRBD1 (6 bases). The V gene's germline CDR1 is MNHEY and CDR2 SVGEGT. The CDR3 has 15 amino acids. Between the trimmed V and J ends, which lost 5 bases and 2 bases, there was a span of 16 bases. The chain's CDR3 is CASSSPRTAAYEQYF. CDR3 nucleotides: TGTGCCAGCAGTAGTCCGCGGACAGCCGCCTACGAGCAGTACTTC.

The chain carries TRBV28 and TRBJ2-5; D is unclear. Germline CDR1 MDHEN, CDR2 SYDVKM. CDR3 length equals 13 residues. Trimming stripped 3 bases from V and 6 bases from J, with 11 bases between. The CDR3 bases are TGTGCCAGCAGTTTGGGCCCGCGGAAGACCCAGTACTTC. Translation gives CASSLGPRKTQYF.

V and J are TRBV4-3 and TRBJ2-1, with 11 nucleotides matching TRBD2. V lost 0 bases to trimming and J lost 5 bases; unmatched junction nucleotides: 18. The germline gives CDR1 LGHNA, CDR2 YSLEER. The CDR3 totals 21 residues. The CDR3 loop reads CASSQDKTGGGSGGGHNEQFF. In DNA, the CDR3 is TGCGCCAGCAGCCAAGACAAGACAGGGGGAGGTAGCGGGGGGGGCCACAATGAGCAGTTCTTC.